A selection of T cell receptor beta chains follows, all from one sample in a study of vaccination effects on CD4 cells after COVID-19. The protocol was immunoSEQ multiplex PCR, while the TCRdb copy is restricted to in-frame clones and leaves out a portion. The sample yields tens of thousands of clones, roughly 79% seen once. Antigens of these TCRs are unknown. The sequencing used CD4+ T cells from PBMCs cultured with SARS-CoV-2 spike peptides, collected before COVID-19 vaccination. These receptors were obtained from a human donor who received a COVID-19 vaccine. Both conserved end residues are part of each CDR3. Each record gives: clone size, D gene, V gene, J gene, CDR3 protein, CDR3 DNA. A D gene is named only where the DNA matches it firmly. Not every row has a clone size; where given, it reads once, few, many or a size class.

>NA|NA|TRBV10-3|TRBJ1-1
CAISDATKMNTEAFF
TGTGCCATCAGTGATGCGACAAAAATGAACACTGAAGCTTTCTTT
>NA|TRBD1|TRBV24-1|TRBJ2-3
CATSDFVGTGLDTQYF
TGTGCCACCAGTGATTTTGTCGGGACAGGGTTAGATACGCAGTATTTT
>few|NA|TRBV6-4|TRBJ1-2
CASSDSGTMNYGYTF
TGTGCCAGCAGTGACTCCGGGACAATGAACTATGGCTACACCTTC
>NA|TRBD2|TRBV4-2|TRBJ2-5
CASSQDGTSGGVETQYF
TGTGCCAGCAGCCAAGATGGGACTAGCGGGGGCGTAGAGACCCAGTACTTC
>NA|TRBD1|TRBV28|TRBJ2-3
CASRQGVSLDTQYF
TGTGCCAGCAGGCAGGGGGTATCATTAGATACGCAGTATTTT
>NA|NA|TRBV5-1|TRBJ1-2
CASSLAVGVNYGYTF
TGCGCCAGCAGCTTGGCCGTCGGCGTGAACTATGGCTACACCTTC
>NA|NA|TRBV27|TRBJ2-5
CASPPDQETQYF
TGTGCCAGCCCACCCGACCAAGAGACCCAGTACTTC
>NA|NA|TRBV6-4|TRBJ1-2
CASSDSEGGNYGYTF
TGTGCCAGCAGTGACTCGGAGGGAGGGAACTATGGCTACACCTTC
>few|NA|TRBV24-1|TRBJ2-2
CATSEQVQNTGELFF
TGTGCCACCAGTGAACAGGTCCAGAACACCGGGGAGCTGTTTTTT
>NA|NA|TRBV7-2|TRBJ2-3
CASSRGYFTDTQYF
TGTGCCAGCAGCAGGGGGTATTTCACAGATACGCAGTATTTT
>NA|TRBD1|TRBV4-3|TRBJ1-3
CASSRDSSGNTIYF
TGCGCCAGCAGCAGGGACAGCTCTGGAAACACCATATATTTT
>NA|NA|TRBV6-5|TRBJ1-3
CASSYSIVGGNTIYF
TGTGCCAGCAGTTACTCGATCGTGGGGGGAAACACCATATATTTT
>NA|NA|TRBV19|TRBJ1-5
CASSTGQGPSNQPQHF
TGTGCCAGTAGTACGGGTCAGGGTCCTAGCAATCAGCCCCAGCATTTT
>NA|TRBD1|TRBV4-2|TRBJ1-5
CASSPTPDRVNQPQHF
TGTGCCAGCAGTCCTACCCCCGACAGGGTCAATCAGCCCCAGCATTTT
>NA|NA|TRBV28|TRBJ1-1
CASSSVSMNTEAFF
TGTGCCAGCAGTTCGGTCAGCATGAACACTGAAGCTTTCTTT
>once|TRBD2|TRBV3-1/TRBV3-2|TRBJ2-1
CASSQAGLRVGNEQFF
TGTGCCAGCAGTCAAGCGGGACTTCGCGTTGGGAATGAGCAGTTCTTC
>once|NA|TRBV24-1|TRBJ1-1
CATSDLGRMNTEAFF
TGTGCCACCAGTGATTTGGGCCGGATGAACACTGAAGCTTTCTTT
>NA|TRBD2|TRBV24-1|TRBJ2-3
CATSDPGGLAGASSTDTQYF
TGTGCCACCAGTGACCCAGGAGGACTAGCGGGGGCCTCTAGCACAGATACGCAGTATTTT
>NA|NA|TRBV19|TRBJ2-5
CASSYREETQYF
TGTGCCAGTAGTTACCGCGAAGAGACCCAGTACTTC
>once|TRBD2|TRBV5-1|TRBJ2-5
CASSPRAGQETQYF
TGCGCCAGCAGCCCCCGAGCGGGACAAGAGACCCAGTACTTC
>once|TRBD1|TRBV6-6|TRBJ1-2
CASSQGPGYTF
TGTGCCAGCTCACAGGGGCCTGGCTACACCTTC
>NA|NA|TRBV24-1|TRBJ2-5
CATSDEGAETQYF
TGTGCCACCAGTGATGAGGGAGCAGAGACCCAGTACTTC
>NA|NA|TRBV19|TRBJ2-3
CASSTSRFEDTQYF
TGTGCCAGTAGTACCAGTCGTTTCGAAGATACGCAGTATTTT
>NA|TRBD2|TRBV5-1|TRBJ2-5
CASSLGTGGAQETQYF
TGCGCCAGCAGCTTGGGGACGGGGGGGGCACAAGAGACCCAGTACTTC
>NA|NA|TRBV5-5|TRBJ1-2
CASSLGPNNYGYTF
TGTGCCAGCAGCTTGGGACCGAATAACTATGGCTACACCTTC
>NA|TRBD2|TRBV18|TRBJ2-3
CASSPQRGGADTQYF
TGTGCCAGCTCACCACAGCGGGGGGGCGCAGATACGCAGTATTTT